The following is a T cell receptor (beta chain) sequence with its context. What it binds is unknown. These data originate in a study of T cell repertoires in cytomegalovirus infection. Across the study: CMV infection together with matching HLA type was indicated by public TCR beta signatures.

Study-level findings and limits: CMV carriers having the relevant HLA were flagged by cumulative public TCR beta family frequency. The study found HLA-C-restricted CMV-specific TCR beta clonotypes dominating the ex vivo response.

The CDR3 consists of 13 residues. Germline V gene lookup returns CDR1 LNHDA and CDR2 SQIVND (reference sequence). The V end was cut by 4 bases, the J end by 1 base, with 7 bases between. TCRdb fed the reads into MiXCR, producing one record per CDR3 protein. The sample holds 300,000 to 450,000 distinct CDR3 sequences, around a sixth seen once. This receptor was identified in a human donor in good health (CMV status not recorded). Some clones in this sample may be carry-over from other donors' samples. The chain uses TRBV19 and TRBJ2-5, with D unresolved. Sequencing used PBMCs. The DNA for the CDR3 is TGTGCCAGTAGTACGGCCCCCCAAGAGACCCAGTACTTC. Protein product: CASSTAPQETQYF.